A selection of T cell receptor beta chains follows, all from one sample in a study of long-term antiretroviral therapy in people with HIV. Clones were read by immunoSEQ multiplex PCR, and TCRdb kept only the in-frame ones, dropping some. Of fewer than 35,000 clones listed, approximately 84% were seen once; the top ten hold around 8%. The source was unsorted PBMCs, collected 3.1 years after starting antiretroviral therapy. The receptors were gathered from a woman between 45 and 60 years old with HIV. Each CDR3 is given with its conserved first and last residue. The order of the fields is V gene, clone size, D gene, J gene, CDR3 protein, CDR3 DNA. A D gene is named only where the DNA matches it firmly. Not every row has a clone size; where given, it reads once, few, many or a size class.

V gene: TRBV2
clone size: NA
D gene: NA
J gene: TRBJ2-5
CDR3 protein: CASKVETQYF
CDR3 DNA: TGTGCCAGCAAGGTGGAGACCCAGTACTTC

V gene: TRBV7-9
clone size: NA
D gene: NA
J gene: TRBJ2-3
CDR3 protein: CASSLGRRGSTDTQYF
CDR3 DNA: TGTGCCAGCAGCTTAGGCCGACGGGGAAGCACAGATACGCAGTATTTT

V gene: TRBV4-1
clone size: NA
D gene: NA
J gene: TRBJ1-4
CDR3 protein: CASSQDRTRNEKLFF
CDR3 DNA: TGCGCCAGCAGCCAAGACAGGACGAGGAATGAAAAACTGTTTTTT

V gene: TRBV7-9
clone size: NA
D gene: TRBD2
J gene: TRBJ2-7
CDR3 protein: CASSSTTSGVIEQYF
CDR3 DNA: TGTGCCAGCAGCTCAACGACTAGCGGGGTTATTGAGCAGTACTTC

V gene: TRBV7-8
clone size: once
D gene: NA
J gene: TRBJ2-5
CDR3 protein: CASSLVGTQETQYF
CDR3 DNA: TGTGCCAGCAGCTTAGTCGGTACGCAAGAGACCCAGTACTTC

V gene: TRBV6-5
clone size: NA
D gene: NA
J gene: TRBJ2-2
CDR3 protein: CASSLGSFANTGELFF
CDR3 DNA: TGTGCCAGCAGTTTGGGGTCGTTCGCGAACACCGGGGAGCTGTTTTTT

V gene: TRBV25-1
clone size: NA
D gene: TRBD1
J gene: TRBJ1-5
CDR3 protein: CASSDSDRGGQPQHF
CDR3 DNA: TGTGCCAGCAGTGACTCAGACAGGGGGGGTCAGCCCCAGCATTTT

V gene: TRBV5-1
clone size: NA
D gene: NA
J gene: TRBJ1-1
CDR3 protein: CASSPQGGNTEAFF
CDR3 DNA: TGCGCCAGCAGCCCGCAGGGAGGTAACACTGAAGCTTTCTTT

V gene: TRBV11-3
clone size: few
D gene: NA
J gene: TRBJ2-2
CDR3 protein: CASSLTSLGTGELFF
CDR3 DNA: TGTGCCAGCAGCCTGACTAGTCTAGGCACCGGGGAGCTGTTTTTT

V gene: TRBV7-8
clone size: NA
D gene: NA
J gene: TRBJ1-5
CDR3 protein: CASSLEGEPQHF
CDR3 DNA: TGTGCCAGCAGCTTAGAAGGGGAGCCCCAGCATTTT

V gene: TRBV7-6
clone size: NA
D gene: NA
J gene: TRBJ2-1
CDR3 protein: CASSLMGLDNEQFF
CDR3 DNA: TGTGCCAGCAGCCTCATGGGACTTGACAATGAGCAGTTCTTC

V gene: TRBV10-3
clone size: NA
D gene: TRBD2
J gene: TRBJ2-2
CDR3 protein: CAISSGRGGNTGELFF
CDR3 DNA: TGTGCCATCAGCTCCGGTCGGGGGGGGAACACCGGGGAGCTGTTTTTT

V gene: TRBV19
clone size: NA
D gene: TRBD1
J gene: TRBJ1-6
CDR3 protein: CASTPGTGPSPLHF
CDR3 DNA: TGTGCCAGTACCCCCGGGACAGGGCCCTCACCCCTCCACTTT

V gene: TRBV7-8
clone size: NA
D gene: TRBD2
J gene: TRBJ2-1
CDR3 protein: CASSLVSGSGGHYNEQFF
CDR3 DNA: TGTGCCAGCAGCTTAGTTTCGGGAAGCGGGGGGCACTACAATGAGCAGTTCTTC

V gene: TRBV6-5
clone size: few
D gene: NA
J gene: TRBJ2-1
CDR3 protein: CASSSDSSSYNEQFF
CDR3 DNA: TGTGCCAGCAGTTCCGACAGTAGCTCCTACAATGAGCAGTTCTTC

V gene: TRBV30
clone size: NA
D gene: TRBD2
J gene: TRBJ2-1
CDR3 protein: CAWSLWRGSSYNEQFF
CDR3 DNA: TGTGCCTGGAGTCTCTGGCGGGGGAGCTCCTACAATGAGCAGTTCTTC

V gene: TRBV29-1
clone size: NA
D gene: NA
J gene: TRBJ1-2
CDR3 protein: CSVEVRRGSNYGYTF
CDR3 DNA: TGCAGCGTTGAGGTCCGTAGGGGAAGCAACTATGGCTACACCTTC

V gene: TRBV6-1
clone size: NA
D gene: NA
J gene: TRBJ1-2
CDR3 protein: CASSRGGGGYGYTF
CDR3 DNA: TGTGCCAGCAGTAGGGGGGGAGGAGGCTATGGCTACACCTTC

V gene: TRBV27
clone size: NA
D gene: TRBD1
J gene: TRBJ2-7
CDR3 protein: CASSLSGGQGYNEQYF
CDR3 DNA: TGTGCCAGCAGTTTATCCGGGGGACAGGGGTATAACGAGCAGTACTTC

V gene: TRBV7-9
clone size: NA
D gene: TRBD1
J gene: TRBJ1-6
CDR3 protein: CASSSASQGAGSPLHF
CDR3 DNA: TGTGCCAGCAGCTCGGCCTCCCAGGGGGCTGGTTCACCCCTCCACTTT

V gene: TRBV10-2
clone size: NA
D gene: TRBD2
J gene: TRBJ2-5
CDR3 protein: CASSQTTSGGLGETQYF
CDR3 DNA: TGCGCCAGCAGCCAAACCACTAGCGGGGGCCTCGGGGAGACCCAGTACTTC

V gene: TRBV21-1
clone size: NA
D gene: NA
J gene: TRBJ1-1
CDR3 protein: CASSKGRGFTKAFF
CDR3 DNA: TGTGCCAGCAGCAAAGGCAGGGGATTTACGAAAGCTTTCTTT

V gene: TRBV9
clone size: NA
D gene: NA
J gene: TRBJ1-1
CDR3 protein: CAYMNTEAFF
CDR3 DNA: TGTGCATACATGAACACTGAAGCTTTCTTT

V gene: TRBV5-6
clone size: few
D gene: TRBD2
J gene: TRBJ2-4
CDR3 protein: CASSLGWTSHDIQYF
CDR3 DNA: TGTGCCAGCAGCTTGGGTTGGACTAGTCACGACATTCAGTACTTC

V gene: TRBV30
clone size: NA
D gene: NA
J gene: TRBJ2-6
CDR3 protein: CAWKRGSGANVLTF
CDR3 DNA: TGTGCCTGGAAAAGGGGGTCTGGGGCCAACGTCCTGACTTTC

V gene: TRBV19
clone size: NA
D gene: NA
J gene: TRBJ1-2
CDR3 protein: CASSLKSTPAGYTF
CDR3 DNA: TGTGCCAGTAGTTTAAAATCGACCCCCGCTGGCTACACCTTC

V gene: TRBV19
clone size: once
D gene: TRBD2
J gene: TRBJ2-3
CDR3 protein: CASLTELAGGGNTQYF
CDR3 DNA: TGTGCCAGCCTAACGGAACTAGCGGGGGGTGGGAATACGCAGTATTTT

V gene: TRBV7-2
clone size: NA
D gene: NA
J gene: TRBJ2-3
CDR3 protein: CASSLLPGQLTDTQYF
CDR3 DNA: TGTGCCAGCAGCTTACTGCCGGGACAACTCACAGATACGCAGTATTTT

V gene: TRBV7-9
clone size: NA
D gene: TRBD2
J gene: TRBJ2-1
CDR3 protein: CASSALSSGGANEQFF
CDR3 DNA: TGTGCCAGCAGCGCACTTTCTAGCGGGGGGGCCAATGAGCAGTTCTTC

V gene: TRBV5-1
clone size: NA
D gene: TRBD1
J gene: TRBJ2-2
CDR3 protein: CASSTGTATGELFF
CDR3 DNA: TGCGCCAGCAGCACGGGGACAGCCACCGGGGAGCTGTTTTTT

V gene: TRBV11-2
clone size: NA
D gene: NA
J gene: TRBJ1-2
CDR3 protein: CASSLIGTVNYGYTF
CDR3 DNA: TGTGCCAGCAGCTTAATAGGGACGGTAAACTATGGCTACACCTTC

V gene: TRBV5-1
clone size: few
D gene: NA
J gene: TRBJ2-7
CDR3 protein: CASSPVSSSYEQYF
CDR3 DNA: TGCGCCAGCAGCCCCGTATCGAGCTCCTACGAGCAGTACTTC

V gene: TRBV18
clone size: few
D gene: NA
J gene: TRBJ1-5
CDR3 protein: CASSRKGDNQPQHF
CDR3 DNA: TGTGCCAGCTCACGTAAGGGCGACAATCAGCCCCAGCATTTT

V gene: TRBV7-3
clone size: NA
D gene: NA
J gene: TRBJ2-2
CDR3 protein: CASSLQGGFNTGELFF
CDR3 DNA: TGTGCCAGCAGCTTACAGGGGGGCTTTAACACCGGGGAGCTGTTTTTT

V gene: TRBV29-1
clone size: once
D gene: NA
J gene: TRBJ1-2
CDR3 protein: CSSDTRDDYGYTF
CDR3 DNA: TGCAGCTCCGACACTCGTGATGACTATGGCTACACCTTC

V gene: TRBV5-1
clone size: NA
D gene: TRBD1
J gene: TRBJ1-2
CDR3 protein: CASSLTGALSITRYTF
CDR3 DNA: TGCGCCAGCAGCTTGACAGGGGCCCTCTCTATAACCCGCTACACCTTC

V gene: TRBV12-5
clone size: few
D gene: NA
J gene: TRBJ2-5
CDR3 protein: CASGTASPQETQYF
CDR3 DNA: TGTGCTAGTGGGACAGCTTCCCCCCAAGAGACCCAGTACTTC

V gene: TRBV2
clone size: NA
D gene: NA
J gene: TRBJ1-6
CDR3 protein: CASKGGLASPLHF
CDR3 DNA: TGTGCCAGCAAGGGAGGGTTGGCTTCACCCCTCCACTTT

V gene: TRBV5-3
clone size: NA
D gene: NA
J gene: TRBJ2-2
CDR3 protein: CARSCRTPTGELFF
CDR3 DNA: TGTGCCAGAAGCTGCAGGACCCCCACCGGGGAGCTGTTTTTT

V gene: TRBV7-9
clone size: NA
D gene: TRBD1
J gene: TRBJ1-1
CDR3 protein: CASSGQGDITNTEAFF
CDR3 DNA: TGTGCCAGCAGCGGACAGGGGGATATAACGAACACTGAAGCTTTCTTT

V gene: TRBV7-9
clone size: few
D gene: NA
J gene: TRBJ1-2
CDR3 protein: CASSLASGPFYGYTF
CDR3 DNA: TGTGCCAGCAGCTTAGCGTCTGGACCTTTCTATGGCTACACCTTC

V gene: TRBV2
clone size: NA
D gene: NA
J gene: TRBJ2-7
CDR3 protein: CASRSLGDEQYF
CDR3 DNA: TGTGCCAGCAGGAGCCTCGGGGACGAGCAGTACTTC

V gene: TRBV10-3
clone size: NA
D gene: TRBD1
J gene: TRBJ1-2
CDR3 protein: CAISRDSQNYGYTF
CDR3 DNA: TGTGCCATCAGTAGGGACAGCCAGAACTATGGCTACACCTTC

V gene: TRBV28
clone size: NA
D gene: NA
J gene: TRBJ1-3
CDR3 protein: CASSPLGQAGNTIYF
CDR3 DNA: TGTGCCAGCAGTCCCCTAGGGCAAGCTGGAAACACCATATATTTT

V gene: TRBV5-6
clone size: NA
D gene: NA
J gene: TRBJ2-5
CDR3 protein: CASSLTGDKETQYF
CDR3 DNA: TGTGCCAGCAGCTTAACGGGAGACAAAGAGACCCAGTACTTC

V gene: TRBV7-2
clone size: NA
D gene: TRBD2
J gene: TRBJ2-1
CDR3 protein: CASRGLAGSYNEQFF
CDR3 DNA: TGTGCCAGCAGGGGACTAGCGGGGTCCTACAATGAGCAGTTCTTC

V gene: TRBV7-8
clone size: once
D gene: NA
J gene: TRBJ2-2
CDR3 protein: CASSLEEGGADTGELFF
CDR3 DNA: TGTGCCAGCAGCTTAGAGGAGGGGGGTGCGGACACCGGGGAGCTGTTTTTT

V gene: TRBV6-4
clone size: NA
D gene: TRBD1
J gene: TRBJ1-5
CDR3 protein: CASSEFGTGVADQPQHF
CDR3 DNA: TGTGCCAGCAGTGAATTTGGGACAGGGGTAGCAGACCAGCCCCAGCATTTT

V gene: TRBV9
clone size: NA
D gene: NA
J gene: TRBJ2-1
CDR3 protein: CASSPTGYFGNEQFF
CDR3 DNA: TGTGCCAGCAGCCCCACAGGGTATTTTGGGAATGAGCAGTTCTTC

V gene: TRBV12-5
clone size: NA
D gene: NA
J gene: TRBJ1-2
CDR3 protein: CASGLAVGYGYTF
CDR3 DNA: TGTGCTAGTGGTTTGGCAGTTGGGTATGGCTACACCTTC

V gene: TRBV7-3
clone size: NA
D gene: TRBD2
J gene: TRBJ2-3
CDR3 protein: CASSLLAGITDTQYF
CDR3 DNA: TGTGCCAGCAGCCTTCTAGCGGGGATCACAGATACGCAGTATTTT

V gene: TRBV5-4
clone size: NA
D gene: TRBD2
J gene: TRBJ2-2
CDR3 protein: CASSQRLAGPGELFF
CDR3 DNA: TGTGCCAGCAGCCAGCGACTAGCGGGTCCCGGGGAGCTGTTTTTT

V gene: TRBV2
clone size: once
D gene: NA
J gene: TRBJ2-5
CDR3 protein: CASGAGETQYF
CDR3 DNA: TGTGCCTCGGGGGCTGGAGAGACCCAGTACTTC

V gene: TRBV5-5
clone size: once
D gene: TRBD1
J gene: TRBJ2-3
CDR3 protein: CASSHRGPSTDTQYF
CDR3 DNA: TGTGCCAGCAGTCACAGGGGCCCCTCCACAGATACGCAGTATTTT

V gene: TRBV5-1
clone size: once
D gene: NA
J gene: TRBJ2-6
CDR3 protein: CASSLTAGSGANVLTF
CDR3 DNA: TGCGCCAGCAGCTTGACCGCTGGCTCTGGGGCCAACGTCCTGACTTTC